These T cell receptor beta chains were read from a single sample in a study of blood T cells in healthy people across ages. TCRdb recomputed calls from the 5' RACE reads with MiXCR, one row per CDR3 protein. This table holds 850,000 to 1,300,000 distinct CDR3 sequences, more than 35% found once. The sequenced sample was blood. These receptors were obtained from a woman aged 55-70 years in good health. Both conserved end residues are part of each CDR3. Fields, in order: D gene, V gene, J gene, clone size, CDR3 protein, CDR3 DNA. The D gene is left open where the match is weak. Clone size appears in some rows only: once, few, many, or a class for an expanded clone.

-,TRBV6-1,TRBJ2-5,-,CASLLDFQETQYF,TGTGCCAGCCTACTAGACTTCCAAGAGACCCAGTACTTC
-,TRBV7-2,TRBJ2-1,few,CASSLGGYSEQFF,TGTGCCAGCAGCTTAGGGGGTTACAGTGAGCAGTTCTTC
TRBD2,TRBV3-1,TRBJ2-5,few,CASSRTSGRVETQYF,TGTGCCAGCAGCCGGACTAGCGGGAGGGTAGAGACCCAGTACTTC
TRBD2,TRBV6-1,TRBJ2-5,few,CASSDYTSGRAGETQYF,TGTGCCAGCAGTGATTATACTAGCGGGAGGGCTGGGGAGACCCAGTACTTC
-,TRBV7-9,TRBJ2-7,few,CASSLKVDEQYF,TGTGCCAGCAGCTTGAAGGTCGACGAGCAGTACTTC
-,TRBV7-9,TRBJ2-1,few,CASSLRGTSYNEQFF,TGTGCCAGCAGCTTGAGGGGCACATCCTACAATGAGCAGTTCTTC
TRBD2,TRBV10-2,TRBJ2-5,once,CASSEALAGVSQETQYF,TGCGCCAGCAGTGAGGCACTAGCGGGAGTTTCACAAGAGACCCAGTACTTC
-,TRBV27,TRBJ1-6,few,CASAPGSVKQNSPLHF,TGTGCCAGCGCCCCGGGGTCGGTAAAACAAAATTCACCCCTCCACTTT
TRBD2,TRBV30,TRBJ2-2,-,CAWSVRTSGIRTGELFF,TGTGCCTGGAGTGTAAGGACTAGCGGGATCCGAACCGGGGAGCTGTTTTTT
-,TRBV29-1,TRBJ2-5,-,CSVVVQGSETQYF,TGCAGCGTTGTTGTACAGGGATCAGAGACCCAGTACTTC
TRBD2,TRBV12-3/TRBV12-4,TRBJ2-7,-,CASSVGLAGEYEQYF,TGTGCCAGCAGTGTCGGACTAGCGGGAGAGTACGAGCAGTACTTC
TRBD1,TRBV20-1,TRBJ1-6,-,CSASTGGSSYNSPLHF,TGCAGTGCTAGCACAGGGGGGAGCTCCTATAATTCACCCCTCCACTTT
TRBD2,TRBV2,TRBJ2-1,-,CASSEQGTSGYYNEQFF,TGTGCCAGCAGTGAGCAGGGGACTAGCGGGTACTACAATGAGCAGTTCTTC
-,TRBV20-1,TRBJ2-5,-,CSARQVQETQYF,TGCAGTGCTAGGCAAGTCCAAGAGACCCAGTACTTC
-,TRBV11-2,TRBJ2-4,-,CASSPIAQRRAKNIQYF,TGTGCCAGCAGCCCTATCGCGCAACGGAGGGCCAAAAACATTCAGTACTTC
-,TRBV2,TRBJ2-5,-,CASSEGRAGAETQYF,TGTGCCAGCAGTGAGGGACGAGCTGGGGCAGAGACCCAGTACTTC
-,TRBV7-2,TRBJ1-4,-,CAGSLDGGRGEKLFF,TGTGCCGGCAGCTTAGATGGGGGGAGAGGAGAAAAACTGTTTTTT
-,TRBV3-1,TRBJ2-4,once,CASSRTQGGKNIQYF,TGTGCCAGCAGCCGTACACAGGGGGGGAAAAACATTCAGTACTTC
TRBD1,TRBV20-1,TRBJ1-4,-,CSARDRDRGYEKLFF,TGCAGTGCTAGAGATAGGGACAGGGGGTATGAAAAACTGTTTTTT
-,TRBV27,TRBJ2-4,few,CASSSRPKNIQYF,TGTGCCAGCAGTTCCCGCCCCAAAAACATTCAGTACTTC
TRBD2,TRBV6-1,TRBJ2-2,-,CASSLSRRTSGKVITGELFF,TGTGCCAGCAGTCTATCCCGGCGGACTAGCGGGAAAGTGATAACCGGGGAGCTGTTTTTT
-,TRBV14,TRBJ2-7,few,CASSRTDRPYEQYF,TGTGCCAGCAGCCGGACCGACAGACCCTACGAGCAGTACTTC